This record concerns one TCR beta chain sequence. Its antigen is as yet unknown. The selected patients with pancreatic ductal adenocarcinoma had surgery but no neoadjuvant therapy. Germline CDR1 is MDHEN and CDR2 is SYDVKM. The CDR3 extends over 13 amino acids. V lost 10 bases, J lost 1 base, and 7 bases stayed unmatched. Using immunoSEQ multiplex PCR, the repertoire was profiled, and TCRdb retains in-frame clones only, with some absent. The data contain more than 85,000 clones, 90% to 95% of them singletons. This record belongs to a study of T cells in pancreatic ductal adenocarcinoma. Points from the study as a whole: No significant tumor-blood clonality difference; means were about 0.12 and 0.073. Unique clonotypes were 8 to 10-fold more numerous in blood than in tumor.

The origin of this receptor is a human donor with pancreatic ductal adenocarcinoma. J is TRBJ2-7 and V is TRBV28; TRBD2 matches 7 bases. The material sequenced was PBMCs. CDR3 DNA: TGTGCCACCCAGCGGGACCTGTCCTACGAGCAGTACTTC. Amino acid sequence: CATQRDLSYEQYF. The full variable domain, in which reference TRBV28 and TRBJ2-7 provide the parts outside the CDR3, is DVKVTQSSRYLVKRTGEKVFLECVQDMDHENMFWYRQDPGLGLRLIYFSYDVKMKEKGDIPEGYSVSREKKERFSLILESASTNQTSMYLCATQRDLSYEQYFGPGTRLTVT.